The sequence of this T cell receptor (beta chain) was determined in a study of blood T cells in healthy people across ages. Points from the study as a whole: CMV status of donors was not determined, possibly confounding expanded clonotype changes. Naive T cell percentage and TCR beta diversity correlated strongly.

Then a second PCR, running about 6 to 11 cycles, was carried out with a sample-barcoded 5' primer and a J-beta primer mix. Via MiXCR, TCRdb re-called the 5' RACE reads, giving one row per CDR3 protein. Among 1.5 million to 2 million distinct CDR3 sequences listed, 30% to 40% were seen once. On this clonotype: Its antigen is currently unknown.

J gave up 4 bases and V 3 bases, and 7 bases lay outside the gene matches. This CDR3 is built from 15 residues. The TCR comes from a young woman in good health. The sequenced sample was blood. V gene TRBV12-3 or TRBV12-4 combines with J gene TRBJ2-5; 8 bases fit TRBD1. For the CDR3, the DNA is TGTGCCAGCAGTTTGTCAGGGGGCCGGCGAGAGACCCAGTACTTC. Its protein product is CASSLSGGRRETQYF.